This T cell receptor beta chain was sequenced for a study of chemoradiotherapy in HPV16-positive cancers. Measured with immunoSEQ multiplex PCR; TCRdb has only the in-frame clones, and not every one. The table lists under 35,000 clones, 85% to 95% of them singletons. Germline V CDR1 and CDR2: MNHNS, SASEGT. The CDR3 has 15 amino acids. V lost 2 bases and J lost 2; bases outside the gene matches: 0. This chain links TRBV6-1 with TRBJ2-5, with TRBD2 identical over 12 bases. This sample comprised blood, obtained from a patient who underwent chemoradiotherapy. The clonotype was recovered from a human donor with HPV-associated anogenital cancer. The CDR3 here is CASSELAGGQETQYF. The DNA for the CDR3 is TGTGCCAGCAGTGAACTAGCGGGGGGGCAAGAGACCCAGTACTTC.